The T cell receptor (beta chain) described here comes from a study of regulatory and conventional T cells in RAG deficiency. Study findings and constraints: Omenn patients showed >75% Treg-Tconv overlap and shorter CDR3 lengths. Treg unique TCR beta sequences were about 110-fold fewer in Omenn syndrome and CID/AS patients than controls.

Using immunoSEQ multiplex PCR, the repertoire was profiled, and TCRdb retains in-frame clones only, with some absent. This sample yields 30,000 to 40,000 clones, of which 75% to 90% are seen a single time; about an eighth belongs to the top ten. A note on this clone: What it binds is not known.

V lost 0 bases to trimming and J lost 3 bases, with 11 bases between them. From germline, CDR1 is SGHRS and CDR2 YFSETQ. The CDR3 is 15 amino acids. The data were also submitted as part of a second study, on regulatory T cells. Per that study: The primer mix had 52 TRBV and 13 TRBJ primers. In patients, unique TRB V-J pairs were restricted and V/J usage skewed, especially in Tregs.

The receptor was isolated from a human donor in good health. This sequence joins TRBV5-1 and TRBJ2-3; no definite D call. The sequenced sample was CD8+ T cells sorted from blood. This chain's CDR3 is CASSLEGRWTDTQYF. The CDR3 DNA is TGCGCCAGCAGCTTGGAGGGCAGATGGACAGATACGCAGTATTTT.